The entry below describes one TCR beta chain. The ends lost 6 bases at V and 1 base at J; junction bases unmatched: 7. This CDR3 contains 15 residues. The sample originates from a study of T cells in Graves' hyperthyroidism and ophthalmopathy. Researchers amplified the TCR beta CDR3 regions from RNA transcripts. An initial round of RT-PCR targeting the TCR CDR3 relied on the HTBI primer set. TCRdb reanalysed the multiplex PCR reads using MiXCR and keeps one entry per CDR3 protein. The table lists 350,000 to 450,000 distinct CDR3 sequences, roughly 15% of them singletons. The material sequenced was blood. J is TRBJ2-3 and V is TRBV12-3 or TRBV12-4, with 7 bases that match TRBD1. This TCR came from a woman between 25 and 40 years old with Graves' hyperthyroidism that later progressed to Graves' ophthalmopathy. The CDR3 region has the DNA TGTGCCAGCAGGCGACAGGGAACAGGCACAGATACGCAGTATTTT. As protein: CASRRQGTGTDTQYF.